This entry lists 22 T cell receptor beta chains sequenced from one sample in a study of metastatic and nonmetastatic thyroid tumors (dated by TCRdb to 2018 to 2021). Before undergoing thyroid surgery, none of the patients had been given any kind of treatment. The library was obtained by PCR. Sequencer: Illumina HiSeq 4000. Using fastp at Q25 and MiXCR, TCRdb reprocessed the public reads and kept productive beta chains. The sample records 20,000 to 25,000 clones, roughly 12% of which are singletons. The ten largest make up approximately 8.1% of the sample. The sample was blood. These receptors were taken from a female donor with papillary thyroid cancer or a benign thyroid nodule (not recorded which). Some clones in this sample may be carry-over from other donors' samples.

This clone was seen only a few times. The chain joins TRBV6-1 to TRBJ2-2, with D hard to call. From germline, CDR1 is MNHNS and CDR2 SASEGT. The length of the CDR3 is 15 residues. V was pared by 6 bases and J by 6 bases, with 17 bases between. In DNA form, the CDR3 reads TGTGCCAGCAGCCCTACAAATAAGGCTGCCGGGGAGCTGTTTTTT. Residues: CASSPTNKAAGELFF.

By share, this clone ranks as medium-sized. The chain has TRBV28 and TRBJ2-2; D unresolved. The CDR3 contains 14 residues. Germline values: CDR1 MDHEN, CDR2 SYDVKM. Trimming shortened V by 7 bases and J by 5 bases, and 14 bases separated the two germline ends. The CDR3 DNA follows: TGTGCCAGCACCGACGCCTCTCATACCGGGGAGCTGTTTTTT. Translating gives CASTDASHTGELFF.

Sample share makes this clone medium-sized. V is TRBV6-2 or TRBV6-3 and J is TRBJ2-3, with D uncertain. The germline V gene encodes CDR1 MNHEY and CDR2 SVGEGT. V was trimmed by 6 bases and J by 3 bases, leaving 4 bases between them. The CDR3 spans 11 residues. The CDR3 loop is CASRTTDTQYF. CDR3 in DNA: TGTGCCAGCAGAACTACAGATACGCAGTATTTT.

The CDR3 region is CASSPPDIVLFDGYTF. The DNA for the CDR3 is TGCGCCAGCAGCCCCCCGGACATCGTTCTATTTGATGGCTACACCTTC. This chain connects TRBV4-3 to TRBJ1-2; tentatively, D is TRBD1 (5 bases). The germline V and J ends were trimmed by 4 bases and 6 bases, with 21 bases remaining between them. The CDR3 is 16 residues long. Germline assignment: CDR1 LGHNA and CDR2 YSLEER.

This clone is categorized as medium-sized. The J gene is TRBJ2-7, the V gene TRBV28; tentative D call: TRBD2 (6 bases). V lost 4 bases, J lost 1 base, and 17 bases lay in between. This CDR3 spans 16 amino acids. From germline, CDR1 is MDHEN and CDR2 SYDVKM. The CDR3 DNA follows: TGTGCCAGCAGTTCACCCTGGGTAGCGGATTCCTACGAGCAGTACTTC. Translated, it gives CASSSPWVADSYEQYF. Full variable domain (outside the CDR3, taken from reference TRBV28 and TRBJ2-7): DVKVTQSSRYLVKRTGEKVFLECVQDMDHENMFWYRQDPGLGLRLIYFSYDVKMKEKGDIPEGYSVSREKKERFSLILESASTNQTSMYLCASSSPWVADSYEQYFGPGTRLTVT.

This clone occurred many times. This sequence joins TRBV6-2 or TRBV6-3 and TRBJ2-7; tentatively, D is TRBD1 (5 bases). Trimming removed 6 bases at V and 2 bases at J, with 11 bases between. Looked up from germline, CDR1 is MNHEY and CDR2 is SVGEGT. This CDR3 is built from 13 residues. DNA of the CDR3: TGTGCCAGCAGACGGACATTGGCCTACGAGCAGTACTTC. Amino acid sequence: CASRRTLAYEQYF.

This clone is a singleton in its sample. V and J are TRBV11-1 and TRBJ2-2, with 8 bases lining up with TRBD1. Germline CDR1 reads SGHAT; CDR2 reads FQDESV (reference sequence). V gave up 3 bases and J gave up 5 bases; unmatched junction bases: 8. The CDR3 totals 16 residues. The DNA of the CDR3 is TGTGCCAGCAGCTTTCCAGGGGGCGAAGAAACCGGGGAGCTGTTTTTT. Its protein product is CASSFPGGEETGELFF.

A note on this clone: An end of the junction does not agree with germline; a read error may underlie this. The chain is built from TRBV30 and TRBJ2-6, with D possibly being TRBD1 (5 bases). This CDR3 has 13 residues. The germline V gene has CDR1 GTSNPN and CDR2 SVGIG (reference sequence). The CDR3, as DNA: TGTGCCTGCGTATACTCTGGGGCCAGCGTCCTGACTTTC. As protein: CACVYSGASVLTF.

This clone turned up a few times. This chain connects TRBV6-5 to TRBJ1-6; weak D call: TRBD1 (6 bases). The CDR3 totals 15 residues. V was trimmed by 6 bases and J by 2 bases, leaving 11 bases between them. The V gene's germline CDR1 is MNHEY and CDR2 SVGAGI. The CDR3 is CASSNREPYNSPLHF. The CDR3, as DNA: TGTGCCAGCAGCAACAGGGAGCCCTATAATTCACCCCTCCACTTT.

Ten or more counts support this clone. The V call is TRBV20-1, the J call TRBJ2-7; 7 nucleotides align to TRBD1. The trim removed 2 bases at V and 6 bases at J, leaving 13 bases unmatched. CDR1 and CDR2 from the germline V gene are DFQATT and SNEGSKA (reference sequence). The CDR3 has 15 amino acids. Written as DNA, the CDR3 is TGCAGTGCTAGATTACCAACAGGGGACGCGGGCGAGCAGTACTTC. Translation gives CSARLPTGDAGEQYF.

By share, this clone ranks as medium-sized. The chain couples TRBV6-1 to TRBJ1-6; 8 bases align to TRBD1. The CDR3 is made up of 17 amino acids. Germline lookup yields CDR1 MNHNS and CDR2 SASEGT. V lost 5 bases to trimming and J lost 3 bases; unmatched junction nucleotides: 9. This CDR3 is CASSPRDRGLYNSPLHF. The CDR3 DNA follows: TGTGCCAGCAGTCCGCGCGACAGGGGACTCTATAATTCACCCCTCCACTTT.

This clone appeared many times. The chain joins TRBV20-1 to TRBJ2-5; D not resolved. This CDR3 contains 13 residues. The ends were cut back, 3 bases at V and 4 bases at J, with 12 bases in the middle. The germline CDR1 and CDR2 sequences are DFQATT and SNEGSKA (reference sequence). CDR3 amino acids: CSASRSLGETQYF. The CDR3 coding sequence is TGCAGTGCTAGTCGTTCCCTTGGAGAGACCCAGTACTTC.

Ten or more counts support this clone. This chain links TRBV11-2 with TRBJ1-5, with TRBD1 matching over 8 bases. The CDR3 loop spans 16 amino acids. Trimming took 5 bases from V and 0 from J; bases not matched to a gene: 6. Germline lookup yields CDR1 SGHAT and CDR2 FQNNGV. CDR3 in amino acids: CASSPGTGYSNQPQHF. In DNA form, the CDR3 reads TGTGCCAGCAGCCCGGGGACAGGTTATAGCAATCAGCCCCAGCATTTT.

This clone has a count of ten or more. This chain joins TRBV28 and TRBJ1-4; 10 nucleotides line up with TRBD1. The germline CDR1 and CDR2 sequences are MDHEN and SYDVKM. CDR3 length: 15 residues. Trimming cost V 5 bases and J 3 bases; bases outside gene matches: 3. CDR3 sequence reads: CASSLGQGANEKLFF. Written as DNA, the CDR3 is TGTGCCAGCAGTCTAGGACAGGGGGCTAATGAAAAACTGTTTTTT.

This clone was counted many times. Other DNA sequences in this sample translate to the same CDR3. The chain joins TRBV4-3 to TRBJ1-4, with D hard to call. The CDR3 is 14 residues long. CDR1 and CDR2 (germline): LGHNA, YSLEER. Trimming shortened V by 0 bases and J by 8 bases, and 10 bases separated the two germline ends. The CDR3 DNA is TGCGCCAGCAGCCAAGAACAGACTTTCGAAAAACTGTTTTTT. Translated: CASSQEQTFEKLFF.

This clone was seen at least ten times. One junction end does not reproduce the germline sequence, and a read error may be involved. The chain employs TRBV7-7 and TRBJ2-7, with D possibly TRBD1 on 6 matching bases. The CDR3 runs 14 residues. The V gene's germline CDR1 is SSHAT and CDR2 FNYEAQ (reference sequence). CDR3 sequence (DNA): TGTGCTAGCAGTCTAAACAGGGAGTCCTACGAGCAGTACTTC. It is translated as CASSLNRESYEQYF.

In its sample, this clone was seen many times. The chain combines TRBV4-1 with TRBJ2-7, with a weak D call TRBD1 (6 bases). V shed 1 base and J shed 3 bases, with 13 bases lying between them. The CDR3 spans 15 residues. Germline V CDR1 and CDR2: MGHRA, YSYEKL. CDR3: CASSQVQGRFYEQYF. The CDR3 nucleotides are TGCGCCAGCAGCCAAGTCCAGGGGAGATTCTACGAGCAGTACTTC.

The rearrangement joins TRBV12-3 or TRBV12-4 to TRBJ2-2; 7 bases line up with TRBD2. CDR3 length: 16 residues. V shed 7 bases, J shed 13 bases, and the junction held 21 bases outside the gene matches. Written as DNA, the CDR3 is TGTGCCAGCATCCCTGGGGCAGACACCGGACTAGTTTCGCTGTTTTTT. This sequence encodes CASIPGADTGLVSLFF.

By share, this clone ranks as medium-sized. The chain employs TRBV6-1 and TRBJ2-7; TRBD2 matches 8 bases. J lost 0 bases, V lost 6 bases, and 10 bases had no gene match. Germline values: CDR1 MNHNS, CDR2 SASEGT. This CDR3 has 16 amino acids. The CDR3 here is CASRLAGGTTSYEQYF. CDR3 bases: TGTGCCAGCAGGCTAGCGGGTGGAACGACCTCCTACGAGCAGTACTTC.

By sample share, this clone is medium-sized (0.01 to 0.1%). The chain combines TRBV28 with TRBJ2-7, with 9 bases that match TRBD2. Germline V CDR1 and CDR2: MDHEN, SYDVKM. V was pared by 8 bases and J by 1 base, with 12 bases of the junction left unmatched. The CDR3 loop spans 16 amino acids. The CDR3 DNA is TGTGCCAGCCCCCCCAGCGGGCGGGAGGGTTCCTACGAGCAGTACTTC. Its translation: CASPPSGREGSYEQYF.

This clone was counted ten times or more. DNA for the CDR3: TGTGCCAGTAGTATACGGGCCAGGGATCTGTACTATGGCTACACCTTC. It is translated as CASSIRARDLYYGYTF. The chain has TRBV19 and TRBJ1-2, with a tentative D call TRBD1 (5 bases). Germline V gene lookup returns CDR1 LNHDA and CDR2 SQIVND (reference sequence). The CDR3 contains 16 residues. V lost 2 bases, J lost 3 bases, and 16 bases lay in between.

This clone was detected many times. The chain combines TRBV7-8 with TRBJ2-7, with 9 bases lining up with TRBD2. Losses at the gene ends were 5 bases for V and 3 bases for J; bases not matched to a gene: 11. The CDR3 is 16 amino acids. CDR1 is SGHVS, CDR2 FQNEAQ, per germline. The CDR3 protein is CASSQQTGTSYYEQYF. In DNA form, the CDR3 reads TGTGCCAGCAGCCAACAGACTGGGACTAGCTACTACGAGCAGTACTTC.